The TCR beta chain described here comes from a study of T cells in Graves' hyperthyroidism and ophthalmopathy (dated by TCRdb to between 2017 and 2020). Study-wide context: Peripheral blood was sampled at the time of initial diagnosis, prior to any treatment. Prospective prediction of ophthalmopathy was tested in an independent validation cohort of 18 to 20 hyperthyroidism patients and 17 patients who later progressed to ophthalmopathy. The 95 to 100 discovery patients were randomly divided into training and test sets at a 7:3 ratio. TCR V-J signatures able to tell the groups apart were searched for in a discovery cohort of 100 patients, of whom fewer than 45 had Graves' ophthalmopathy and roughly 57 had stable Graves' hyperthyroidism. After blood sampling, hyperthyroidism patients were treated with methimazole at a starting dose of 30 mg daily, and ophthalmopathy patients were treated with high-dose intravenous methylprednisolone. According to the paper, TCR Vbeta CDR3 sequencing was carried out on about 140 peripheral blood samples, which came from 40 to 45 ophthalmopathy, around 75 hyperthyroidism and approximately 17 progressor patients. The study also compared thyroid tissue and blood T-cell repertoires from a handful of Graves' hyperthyroidism patients. Overall study outcomes, separate from this receptor: Most expanded thyroid clonotypes (frequency above 0.001) were also detected in blood, suggesting blood repertoires may reflect thyroid immune responses. A model built on a 13 V-J signature distinguished ophthalmopathy from stable hyperthyroidism, reaching about 88% sensitivity and about 81% specificity in cross-validation and 80%/75% in testing. In validation, progression to ophthalmopathy was predicted by the model with almost 71% sensitivity and 72.22% specificity, a median of about 6 months before onset. No statistical method was used to fix the sample size in advance, and group allocation was not hidden from the investigators.

Ophthalmopathy patients had moderately to severely active disease, with a Clinical Activity Score of 3 or more, a NOSPECS grade of 4 or more, and a disease duration of less than 3 months. Any patient with an uncontrolled infection, another autoimmune disease, pregnancy or lactation was excluded. Clinical symptoms, serum thyroxine and TRAb, thyroid ultrasound, and orbital computed tomography formed the basis for the diagnoses. Ficoll-Paque density gradient centrifugation was used to isolate PBMCs from 8.5 to 10 ml of fresh peripheral blood. Total RNA was extracted using Trizol reagent, and RNA quality was assessed on an Agilent 2100 Bioanalyzer. TCR beta CDR3 regions were amplified from RNA transcripts. The first round of RT-PCR for the TCR CDR3 was performed with the HTBI primer set and the Qiagen OneStep RT-PCR kit. Libraries were constructed in a second round of multiplex PCR, after which size selection and purification were carried out. Paired-end sequencing of the libraries was performed with 100 bp reads on an Illumina HiSeq2000. The original pipeline was this. SOAPnuke was used to process the raw data, with reads discarded if the reads contained adapters or uncalled bases, had a mean Phred below 15, or lacked an exact constant-primer or identifier match. High-quality paired reads were merged using COPE v1.2.5, and each unique nucleotide sequence was defined as a clonotype. MiTCR v1.1 was used to align clonotypes to the IMGT TRBV, TRBD and TRBJ reference segments. Analysis was restricted to V-J combinations with a frequency above 0.0001, which covered approximately 99% of repertoires. A TCS score was defined as the ratio of F50 (clonal expansion) to E x V (chaos), with BLOSUM62-based TCRdist applied between CDR3 peptides within each V-J. Welch's t-statistics and random forest reduced roughly 500 V-J features to 13, which were used in a naive Bayes classifier (R e1071). TCRdb reprocessed the public reads (quality trimming at Q25 with fastp, clone calling with MiXCR) and kept in-frame beta chains. Every entry covers one CDR3 protein and lists the most common genes and DNA from its rows. TCRdb, not the original authors, processed these V and J calls. The sample table lists about 380,000 distinct CDR3 sequences, approximately 17% of them with a count of one. The ten largest clones capture 40% of the sample.

Concerning this clonotype itself: Its antigen has not been determined. No base-level quality is on record; no much larger clone is a single base apart.

Sequenced material: blood. This TCR derives from a man aged 18 to 35 with Graves' ophthalmopathy.

The sequence in DNA is TGTGCCAGCAGCTTAGTCGTCAACCCTGAAGCTTTCTTT. This yields the protein CASSLVVNPEAFF. The V and J segments used are TRBV11-2 and TRBJ1-1; no D gene call is confident. CDR1 and CDR2, looked up from the germline V gene, are SGHAT and FQNNGV. The CDR3 starts with the cysteine, ends with the phenylalanine, and has 13 residues. The retained sequence is limited to the CDR3, 39 bases, with the frame set at the first base. V drops 1 base and J drops 6 bases, leaving 9 bases in between. Joined to the reference TRBV11-2 and TRBJ1-1 proteins, this CDR3 gives the full variable domain: EAGVAQSPRYKIIEKRQSVAFWCNPISGHATLYWYQQILGQGPKLLIQFQNNGVVDDSQLPKDRFSAERLKGVDSTLKIQPAKLEDSAVYLCASSLVVNPEAFFGQGTRLTVV.